The rows below give T cell receptor beta chains drawn from one sample of a study of vaccination effects on CD4 cells after COVID-19. Clones were read by immunoSEQ multiplex PCR, and TCRdb kept only the in-frame ones, dropping some. Among over 25,000 clones listed, around 75% were seen once. These receptors have no known antigen. Sequencing used CD4+ T cells from PBMCs cultured with SARS-CoV-2 spike peptides, obtained after COVID-19 vaccination. These receptors were obtained from a human donor who received a COVID-19 vaccine. Some clones in this sample may be carry-over from other donors' samples. Each CDR3 is given with its conserved first and last residue. D genes are given only for firm matches. A row's size may be missing; if present it is once, few, many or a size class.

TRBD1,NA,TRBJ1-1,TRBV3-1/TRBV3-2,TGTGCCAGCAGCCAAGCTGGACAGGGCAACACTGAAGCTTTCTTT,CASSQAGQGNTEAFF
NA,once,TRBJ1-5,TRBV19,TGTGCCAGTAGTATAGAAACGAATCAGCCCCAGCATTTT,CASSIETNQPQHF
NA,NA,TRBJ1-3,TRBV28,TGTGCCAGCAGTTTTCACCCTAGGCGGGGAAGGTCTGGAAACACCATATATTTT,CASSFHPRRGRSGNTIYF
NA,few,TRBJ1-5,TRBV12-3/TRBV12-4,TGTGCCAGCAGTTTCTCTGTTGGTCAGCCCCAGCATTTT,CASSFSVGQPQHF
TRBD1,NA,TRBJ2-5,TRBV5-1,TGCGCCAGCAGCACCCCGACAGGGGAGGAGACCCAGTACTTC,CASSTPTGEETQYF
TRBD1,NA,TRBJ1-6,TRBV6-2/TRBV6-3,TGTGCCAGCAGTTACTACGGCATGACAGGGGAAGGATCACCCCTCCACTTT,CASSYYGMTGEGSPLHF
NA,NA,TRBJ1-1,TRBV6-5,TGTGCCAGCCCTGGGGTCCTTGGGTGGGGCACTGAAGCTTTCTTT,CASPGVLGWGTEAFF
NA,NA,TRBJ2-3,TRBV12-5,TGTGCTAGTGGCCCGGGGGACGCGCCAGATACGCAGTATTTT,CASGPGDAPDTQYF
NA,few,TRBJ1-2,TRBV5-1,TGCGCCAGCAGCTTGGAATCCCACGTCTACTATGGCTACACCTTC,CASSLESHVYYGYTF
TRBD1,NA,TRBJ1-5,TRBV19,TGTGCCAGTAGAGAGACAGGGTTTAGCAATCAGCCCCAGCATTTT,CASRETGFSNQPQHF
NA,few,TRBJ2-3,TRBV6-1,TGTGCCAGCAGTGGGCAGGGAACGGATACGCAGTATTTT,CASSGQGTDTQYF
TRBD1,NA,TRBJ1-1,TRBV30,TGTGCCTGGAGTGACCAACGACAGGGGGTGAACACTGAAGCTTTCTTT,CAWSDQRQGVNTEAFF
NA,NA,TRBJ1-2,TRBV9,TGTGCCAGCAGCGTAGAGACAAACTATGGCTACACCTTC,CASSVETNYGYTF
TRBD2,NA,TRBJ2-3,TRBV6-1,TGTGCCAGCAGTGAACTTGAAGCGGGGGGGATAGATACGCAGTATTTT,CASSELEAGGIDTQYF
NA,NA,TRBJ1-2,TRBV5-6,TGTGCCAGCAGCTTTGGGTCGCTACTGAATGGCTACACCTTC,CASSFGSLLNGYTF
TRBD1,NA,TRBJ1-1,TRBV27,TGTGCCAGCAGGGTGGGACAGCCGAACACTGAAGCTTTCTTT,CASRVGQPNTEAFF
NA,NA,TRBJ2-3,TRBV6-6,TGTGCCAGCAGTGCGAGCACAGATACGCAGTATTTT,CASSASTDTQYF
NA,NA,TRBJ2-2,TRBV2,TGTGCCAGCGCCGTCATCGGGGGAGCGAACACCGGGGAGCTGTTTTTT,CASAVIGGANTGELFF
NA,NA,TRBJ2-3,TRBV12-3/TRBV12-4,TGTGCCAGCAACCAGGGTATAAATACGCAGTATTTT,CASNQGINTQYF
NA,NA,TRBJ1-2,TRBV24-1,TGTGCCACCAGTGATCCCGGGACTCCTAGGGAAGGCTACACCTTC,CATSDPGTPREGYTF
NA,NA,TRBJ2-5,TRBV6-5,TGTGCCAGTGACAGGACCCGCCGAGAGACCCAGTACTTC,CASDRTRRETQYF
TRBD1,NA,TRBJ1-4,TRBV6-6,TGTGCCAGCGGATACAGGGGGCGGGATGAAAAACTGTTTTTT,CASGYRGRDEKLFF
NA,NA,TRBJ1-2,TRBV28,TGTGCCACCTGGGCCTTGGGGAACTATGGCTACACCTTC,CATWALGNYGYTF
TRBD1,NA,TRBJ1-6,TRBV10-1,TGCGCCAGCAGTAGGGGACAGGGAAATTCACCCCTCCACTTT,CASSRGQGNSPLHF
NA,NA,TRBJ1-4,TRBV5-1,TGCGCCAGCAGCCGGGGAGAATCGTCGGGGGGGGGTACTAATGAAAAACTGTTTTTT,CASSRGESSGGGTNEKLFF
NA,NA,TRBJ1-2,TRBV29-1,TGCAGCGTTGGGGGAACAGGTCTCCAAGGAGGCTACACCTTC,CSVGGTGLQGGYTF
TRBD1,NA,TRBJ2-1,TRBV6-5,TGTGCCAGCAGTAGGACTCCCCAGGGGGATAAGCAGTTCTTC,CASSRTPQGDKQFF
TRBD2,NA,TRBJ2-5,TRBV5-1,TGCGCCAGCAGCTTGGCCGGGAGAGCGGGGGGGCAGGAGACCCAGTACTTC,CASSLAGRAGGQETQYF
NA,NA,TRBJ1-2,TRBV5-1,TGCGCCAGCAGCTTGGCGGGGTCCGACTACGGCTACACCTTC,CASSLAGSDYGYTF
TRBD1,NA,TRBJ1-2,TRBV27,TGTGCCAGCAGGAAAGGGGGCAGGGAGGGGAACGGCTACACCTTC,CASRKGGREGNGYTF
NA,NA,TRBJ2-1,TRBV12-5,TGTGCTAGTGGTGGGGCTCAGGCTTACAATGAGCAGTTCTTC,CASGGAQAYNEQFF
NA,NA,TRBJ2-5,TRBV5-6,TGTGCCAGCAGCTTGACAGAGACCCAGTACTTC,CASSLTETQYF
TRBD1,NA,TRBJ1-1,TRBV9,TGTGCCAGCAGCGTAACGGGACAGGGGAACACTGAAGCTTTCTTT,CASSVTGQGNTEAFF
TRBD2,NA,TRBJ2-3,TRBV5-6,TGTGCCAGCAGCTTGGCCCAGTGGACTAGCGGGGCGGATACGCAGTATTTT,CASSLAQWTSGADTQYF
NA,NA,TRBJ2-3,TRBV19,NA,CASTSGLLTDTQYF
TRBD1,NA,TRBJ2-5,TRBV30,TGTGCCTGGACCTCCCCCCGGACAGGTGAAGAGACCCAGTACTTC,CAWTSPRTGEETQYF
NA,NA,TRBJ2-2,TRBV6-5,TGTGCCAGCAGTTTATATAGCGGAAACACCGGGGAGCTGTTTTTT,CASSLYSGNTGELFF
NA,NA,TRBJ2-1,TRBV5-5,TGTGCCAGCAGCCCGGGGGCCGGCAGCTCCTACAATGAGCAGTTCTTC,CASSPGAGSSYNEQFF
NA,NA,TRBJ2-3,TRBV27,TGTGCCAGCAGTTCGATCAGGGTCGGGGTTACTGGGGCGCAGTATTTT,CASSSIRVGVTGAQYF
NA,NA,TRBJ2-5,TRBV9,TGTGCCAGCAGTCTCCGCGGTTTGGGCCCAGAGACCCAGTACTTC,CASSLRGLGPETQYF
TRBD1,NA,TRBJ2-6,TRBV5-1,TGCGCCAGCAGCTCCCGGGACAGGGGGTTCTCTGGGGCCAACGTCCTGACTTTC,CASSSRDRGFSGANVLTF
NA,NA,TRBJ1-3,TRBV6-1,TGTGCCAGCAGTGAACCGGGATTTGGAAACACCATATATTTT,CASSEPGFGNTIYF